Reported below is one T cell receptor (beta chain). At the survey level, the v3.0 immunoSEQ assay was run. Measured with immunoSEQ multiplex PCR; TCRdb has only the in-frame clones, and not every one. This sample has more than 25,000 clones, with more than 80% found just once. This specimen comes from a study of long-term antiretroviral therapy in people with HIV. Germline-derived CDR1 and CDR2 are ENHRY and SYGVKD. Losses at the gene ends were 3 bases for V and 7 bases for J; bases not matched to a gene: 7. The CDR3 covers 16 residues. The sequenced sample was unsorted PBMCs, obtained 3 years after starting antiretroviral therapy. The TCR comes from a man aged 35-49 years with HIV. The rearrangement links TRBV10-3 to TRBJ1-4, with 11 bases matching TRBD1. The CDR3 coding sequence is TGTGCCATCAGTGACGGACAGGGGGCGGGTTTTGAAAAACTGTTTTTT. Amino acid sequence: CAISDGQGAGFEKLFF.